This entry features one T cell receptor beta chain sequence. Its specificity is unknown. The sample is drawn from a study of cytomegalovirus exposure and HLA in healthy donors. Study overall: Most donors, 80% to 90% of 350 to 450 genotyped, fell in the Caucasian-associated ancestry cluster.

The PCR ran on 60 Vbeta and 13 Jbeta primers. TCRdb's table, derived via immunoSEQ multiplex PCR, lists solely in-frame clones and lacks some. This sample has about 98,000 clones, with about 70% found just once. Donors in the study were healthy people who gave bone marrow. General study findings and limits: Versus the approximately 700-donor mean, an Asian-associated ancestry cluster reportedly showed fewer N-insertions in a later analysis. Later work associated roughly 17,000 TCR beta sequences with HLA alleles at 0.05 false discovery rate.

The sequenced material came from PBMCs. This clonotype was obtained from a human donor in good health.

The CDR3: CASSVALPIGFGQPQHF. CDR3 DNA: TGTGCCAGCAGTGTCGCCCTCCCAATCGGGTTCGGGCAGCCCCAGCATTTT. V and J are TRBV2 and TRBJ1-5; D ambiguous. Germline values: CDR1 SNHLY, CDR2 FYNNEI. V shed 4 bases and J shed 7 bases, with 23 bases lying between them. CDR3 length equals 17 residues.